This T cell receptor (beta chain) was identified during a study of OX40 agonist ivuxolimab in advanced cancers. The data were produced by immunoSEQ multiplex PCR, yet TCRdb's version contains in-frame clones alone and is incomplete. The table shows around 84,000 clones, with 94% occurring only once. The CDR3 sequence is 17 residues long. Trimming shortened V by 7 bases and J by 2 bases, and 23 bases separated the two germline ends. CDR1 and CDR2 (germline): LNHDA, SQIVND (reference sequence). The clonotype was recovered from an adult with an advanced solid tumor such as melanoma, head and neck, liver or kidney cancer. V and J are TRBV19 and TRBJ1-1; a weak D match, TRBD1 (6 bases). This specimen consisted of CD4+ or CD8+ T cells sorted from blood, obtained in a trial of the OX40 agonist ivuxolimab. The CDR3 is CASIHLKTGTSNTEAFF. Here the CDR3 DNA reads TGTGCCAGTATCCACCTTAAGACCGGGACATCTAACACTGAAGCTTTCTTT.